This T cell receptor (beta chain) was sequenced for a study of T cells after yellow fever vaccination. Study context: SMART-Seq v4 Ultra Low Input prepared libraries from low-cell fractions.

This clonotype has more than one count but fewer than ten. TCRdb reprocessed the 5' RACE reads with MiXCR, giving one entry per CDR3 protein. The data contain fewer than 450,000 distinct CDR3 sequences, roughly 8.6% of them singletons. The origin of this receptor is a man between 18 and 35 years old who received the YFV17D yellow fever vaccine. Sequencing used PBMCs, obtained roughly 46 days after the first yellow fever vaccination.

The CDR3 region has the DNA TGTGCCAGCAGCGTAGGGCAGACCGAGCAGTACTTC. Translating gives CASSVGQTEQYF. The gene calls are TRBV9 and TRBJ2-7; D is uncertain. This CDR3 has 12 residues. V was cut by 0 bases and J by 6 bases, with 7 bases left in between. Looked up from germline, CDR1 is SGDLS and CDR2 is YYNGEE.